The rows below give T cell receptor beta chains drawn from one sample of a study of blood T cell repertoires in COVID-19. The table came from immunoSEQ multiplex PCR; TCRdb's copy has only in-frame clones and leaves some out. The sample lists under 350,000 clones; 80% to 90% were seen once. Sequenced sample: peripheral blood. The receptors were gathered from a man aged 35-49 years with acute or convalescent COVID-19. The CDR3 runs from the conserved cysteine through the conserved F or W. The D gene is left open where the match is weak. Clone size is not always given. Where it is, it says once, few, many or a class for expanded clones.

D gene	V gene	J gene	clone size	CDR3 DNA	CDR3 protein
TRBD1	TRBV6-5	TRBJ1-5	.	TGTGCCAGCACCCTGGGACAGGGAGGTCAGCCCCAGCATTTT	CASTLGQGGQPQHF
.	TRBV3-1/TRBV3-2	TRBJ2-3	once	TGTGCCAGCAGCCAGCGGGGCAACACAGATACGCAGTATTTT	CASSQRGNTDTQYF
TRBD1	TRBV12-3/TRBV12-4	TRBJ2-7	once	TGTGCCAGCAGTTTAACAGGGGGGAACGAGCAGTACTTC	CASSLTGGNEQYF
TRBD1	TRBV19	TRBJ1-6	.	TGTGCCAGTAGTACATGGACAGGGGCTCCGAATTCACCCCTCCACTTT	CASSTWTGAPNSPLHF
.	TRBV2	TRBJ1-4	.	TGTGCCAGCAGCGGGGTTGGCAATGAAAAACTGTTTTTT	CASSGVGNEKLFF
.	TRBV15	TRBJ1-1	.	TGTGCCACCAGCAGAGATCTGACAGGCGGACGTGGAGCTTTCTTT	CATSRDLTGGRGAFF
.	TRBV11-2	TRBJ2-7	.	TGTGCCAGCAGCCCTGGTCATACAGAAACCTACGAGCAGTACTTC	CASSPGHTETYEQYF
.	TRBV6-5	TRBJ2-2	.	TGTGCCAGCAGTAGGCAGGGGAGGGTTACCGGGGAGCTGTTTTTT	CASSRQGRVTGELFF
.	TRBV11-2	TRBJ1-1	.	TGTGCCAGCAGCTTGGAGGTCTTGAACACTGAAGCTTTCTTT	CASSLEVLNTEAFF
.	TRBV30	TRBJ2-2	.	TGTGCCTGGATATCCGGACTGACCGGGGAGCTGTTTTTT	CAWISGLTGELFF
.	TRBV5-1	TRBJ2-1	.	TGCGCCAGCAGCTTGGGGGACTTGAGCAATGAGCAGTTCTTC	CASSLGDLSNEQFF
TRBD1	TRBV5-6	TRBJ1-2	.	TGTGCCAGCAGAAAGGGACAGGGGGCTAACTATGGCTACACCTTC	CASRKGQGANYGYTF
TRBD2	TRBV27	TRBJ2-1	.	TGTGCCAGCAGTCAGCGGGGGGCTGCTGGGTACAATGAGCAGTTCTTC	CASSQRGAAGYNEQFF
.	TRBV5-6	TRBJ1-2	.	TGTGCCAGCAGCTTGGGGACAGACTATGGCTACACCTTC	CASSLGTDYGYTF
TRBD1	TRBV30	TRBJ2-5	.	TGTGCCTGGAGGAGGGGACAGAAACAAGAGACCCAGTACTTC	CAWRRGQKQETQYF
.	TRBV13	TRBJ1-6	.	TGTGCCAGCAGCCTCCGGGTAGGGGGTAATTCACCCCTCCACTTT	CASSLRVGGNSPLHF
TRBD1	TRBV27	TRBJ1-6	.	TGTGCCAGCAGTTACAGGGGAAGGAATTCACCCCTCCACTTT	CASSYRGRNSPLHF